The subject of this entry is one T cell receptor (beta chain). This clone was found once. Its target antigen remains unknown. No base quality values were provided; no much bigger clone lies one nucleotide off. This specimen comes from a study of radiation and T cells in renal cell carcinoma (dated by TCRdb to the early 2020s). With regard to the full study: Samples were obtained from a clinical trial, in which 15 Gy stereotactic body radiation therapy was delivered to primary renal cell carcinomas and nephrectomy was performed 4 weeks later. In the 40 to 60 samples combined, some 4,100,000 unique CDR3 nucleotide sequences were found, encoding about 3 million unique CDR3 amino acid sequences. In total, about 51 samples underwent TCR beta sequencing: approximately 26 tumors plus 27 peripheral blood samples. Overall results and qualifications from the work: The single-armed trial design could not address effects of radiation dose or scheduling on the TCR repertoire. Because pretreatment tumor biopsies were not available, the study could not determine whether clonotypes were already present within the tumor at baseline. An increase in top tumor clonotypes in blood was observed from baseline to 2 weeks post-radiation, followed by contraction by 4 weeks, which was taken to suggest transient expansion of tumor-resident clones. Dynamics of the blood repertoire were not tracked past 4 weeks after treatment.

The time point label for this specimen denotes: blood 2 weeks post-SBRT. This sample's treatment or condition label indicates: 15 Gy SBRT to primary tumor, nephrectomy 4 weeks later. To track tumor-enriched clonotypes, serial peripheral blood was sampled from radiation-treated patients at baseline and at 2 weeks and 4 weeks after SBRT. Renal cell carcinoma with clear cell pathology was present in all patients. The QIAamp DNA Blood Mini Kit (Qiagen) was used to prepare genomic DNA for TCR sequencing. The analyses included just those samples that passed every quality control check. TCR beta libraries were generated from genomic DNA with the immunoSEQ kit, following the manufacturer's recommendations. Library preparation used a first multiplex PCR with proprietary primers, then a second PCR adding unique barcodes, with bead cleanups after each round. Each sample batch included a kit-provided positive control reaction and a negative control reaction. The final libraries were assessed on an Agilent 4200 TapeStation D1000 ScreenTape, pooled by volume, and quantified by qPCR. An Illumina NextSeq500 fitted with a MidOutput 150-cycle cartridge performed the sequencing, running 156 Read1 cycles and 15 Index1 cycles with the kit's custom primers. The pooled library was loaded at about 0.96 pM, and roughly 20% PhiX control was spiked in. As for the original processing: Vendor-processed data were analyzed in R, and a clonotype was defined as all T cells sharing the same CDR3 nucleotide sequence. For clone abundance analyses, frequencies were normalized to the 10,000 most abundant clones per sample. Public T cell clones, which averaged fewer than five per sample, were removed prior to analysis. An abundance difference of at least 32-fold between compartments was the criterion for calling clonotypes tumor-enriched or baseline blood-enriched. A beta-binomial differential abundance model was used to identify clonotypes that were expanded or contracted between blood time points. Tumor-blood repertoire similarity was measured with the Baroni-Urbani and Buser coefficient, and groups were compared using two-tailed Wilcoxon tests in R. Sourced from immuneACCESS, this table was stored by TCRdb with only in-frame sequences that have V and J called. A share of the clones is absent; for the studies checked, an unresolved V gene accounts for under half, and the remainder has no known explanation. Clone size and V and J calls were adopted from that table, with D and trimming inferred from the DNA. The sample table shows roughly 140,000 clones, and roughly 87% are seen once. 13% of the sample lies in the top ten.

Germline trimming: 4 bases from V, 3 bases from J; junction bases outside gene matches: 8. CDR1 and CDR2 are drawn from the germline V gene: SGHTS, YDEGEE. The CDR3 numbers 15 residues from cysteine through phenylalanine. Only the CDR3 DNA stays, 45 bases, in frame from base 1. The material sequenced was blood, taken from a patient whose treatment included radiotherapy and nephrectomy. This TCR was sampled from a woman between 45 and 65 years old with renal cell carcinoma. The rearranged segments are TRBV5-8 and TRBJ2-7, with 9 bases matching TRBD1. The nucleotide sequence is TGTGCCAGCAGCCCAGGGACAGGGACCTTCTACGAGCAGTACTTC. This gives the protein CASSPGTGTFYEQYF.